This record concerns one T cell receptor beta chain sequence. These data come from a study of cytomegalovirus exposure and HLA in healthy donors. Both 60 Vbeta primers and 13 Jbeta primers went into the PCR. Measured with immunoSEQ multiplex PCR; TCRdb has only the in-frame clones, and not every one. This sample has roughly 130,000 clones, with roughly 80% found just once. Germline V gene sequence: CDR1 SNHLY, CDR2 FYNNEI. J gave up 5 bases and V 1 base, and 11 bases lay outside the gene matches. The CDR3 is 19 amino acids. This receptor was identified in a boy aged 5-17 years in good health and CMV-seronegative. Sequencing was done on a sample of PBMCs. The chain employs TRBV2 and TRBJ2-1; 13 bases line up with TRBD2. Here the CDR3 DNA reads TGTGCCAGCAGTGAAGGCCGGACTAGCGGGAGTGGCCACGACAATGAGCAGTTCTTC. It codes for CASSEGRTSGSGHDNEQFF.